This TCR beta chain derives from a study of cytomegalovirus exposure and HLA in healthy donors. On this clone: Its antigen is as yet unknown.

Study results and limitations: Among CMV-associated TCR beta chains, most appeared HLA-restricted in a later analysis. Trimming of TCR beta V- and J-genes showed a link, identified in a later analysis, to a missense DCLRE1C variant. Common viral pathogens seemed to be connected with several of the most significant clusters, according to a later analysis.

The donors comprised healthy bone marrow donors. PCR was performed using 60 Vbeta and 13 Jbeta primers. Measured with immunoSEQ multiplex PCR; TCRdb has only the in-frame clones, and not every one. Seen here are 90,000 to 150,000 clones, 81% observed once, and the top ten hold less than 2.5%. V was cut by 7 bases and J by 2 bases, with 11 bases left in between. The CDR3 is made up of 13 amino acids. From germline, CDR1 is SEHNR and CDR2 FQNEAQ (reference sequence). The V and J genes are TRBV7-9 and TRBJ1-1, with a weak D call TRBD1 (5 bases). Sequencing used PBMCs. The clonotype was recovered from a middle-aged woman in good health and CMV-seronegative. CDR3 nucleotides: TGTGCCAGCACGGGGCGGGGTAACACTGAAGCTTTCTTT. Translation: CASTGRGNTEAFF.